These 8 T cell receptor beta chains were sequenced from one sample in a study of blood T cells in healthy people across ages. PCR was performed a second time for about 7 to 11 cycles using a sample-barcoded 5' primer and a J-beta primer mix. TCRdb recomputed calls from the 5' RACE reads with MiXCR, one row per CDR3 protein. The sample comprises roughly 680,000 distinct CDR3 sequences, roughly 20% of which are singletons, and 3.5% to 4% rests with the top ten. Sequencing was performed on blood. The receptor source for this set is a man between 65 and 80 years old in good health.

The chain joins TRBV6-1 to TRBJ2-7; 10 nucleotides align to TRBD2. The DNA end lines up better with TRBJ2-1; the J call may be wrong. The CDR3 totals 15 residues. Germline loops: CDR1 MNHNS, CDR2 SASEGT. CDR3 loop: CASSGLAGEVNEQFF. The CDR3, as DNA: TGTGCCAGCAGTGGGCTAGCGGGAGAGGTTAATGAGCAGTTCTTC.

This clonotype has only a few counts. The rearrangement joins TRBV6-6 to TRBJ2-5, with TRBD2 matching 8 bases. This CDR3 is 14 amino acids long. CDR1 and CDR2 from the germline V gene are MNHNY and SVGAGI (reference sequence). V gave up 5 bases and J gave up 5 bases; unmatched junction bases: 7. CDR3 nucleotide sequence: TGTGCCAGCAGTGACCCCGGGAGGGCGGAGACCCAGTACTTC. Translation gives CASSDPGRAETQYF.

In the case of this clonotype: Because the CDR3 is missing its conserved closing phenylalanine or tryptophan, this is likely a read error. In nucleotides, the CDR3 is TGTGCCAGCAGTTACGGAGGGGGGATGAACACTGAAGCTTTCTCT. This translates into CASSYGGGMNTEAFS. V usage is TRBV6-6 and J usage is TRBJ1-1; perhaps TRBD1 as D (6 bases). Trimming took off 2 bases at V and 0 bases at J, with 10 bases between the two ends. Germline V CDR1 and CDR2: MNHNY, SVGAGI (reference sequence). This CDR3 comprises 15 residues.

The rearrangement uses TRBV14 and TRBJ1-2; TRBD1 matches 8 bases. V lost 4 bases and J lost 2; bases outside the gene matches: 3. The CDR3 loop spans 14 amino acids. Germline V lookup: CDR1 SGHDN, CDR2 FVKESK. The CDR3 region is CASSRDRLNYGYTF. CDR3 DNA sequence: TGTGCCAGCAGCCGGGACAGGTTGAACTATGGCTACACCTTC.

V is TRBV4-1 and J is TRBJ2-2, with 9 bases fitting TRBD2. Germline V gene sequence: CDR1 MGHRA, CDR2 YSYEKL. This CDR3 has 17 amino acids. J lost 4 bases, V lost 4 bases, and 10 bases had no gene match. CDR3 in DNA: TGCGCCAGCAGCCCTATTTTTGCGGGAGGGTTCACCGGGGAGCTGTTTTTT. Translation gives CASSPIFAGGFTGELFF.

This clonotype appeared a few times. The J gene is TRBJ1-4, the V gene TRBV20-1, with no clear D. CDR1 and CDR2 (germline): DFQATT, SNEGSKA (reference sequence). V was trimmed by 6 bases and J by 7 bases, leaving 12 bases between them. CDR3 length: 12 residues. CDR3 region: CSARASGEKLFF. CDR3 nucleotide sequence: TGCAGTGCCCGGGCTTCGGGTGAAAAACTGTTTTTT.

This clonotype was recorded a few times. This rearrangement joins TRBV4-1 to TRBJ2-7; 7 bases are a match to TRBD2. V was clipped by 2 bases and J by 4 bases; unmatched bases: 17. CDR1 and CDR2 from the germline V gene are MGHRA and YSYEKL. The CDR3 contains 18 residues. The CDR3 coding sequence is TGCGCCAGCAGCCAATTCCCCCCCAAGGCTAGCGGAAGATACGAGCAGTACTTC. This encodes CASSQFPPKASGRYEQYF.

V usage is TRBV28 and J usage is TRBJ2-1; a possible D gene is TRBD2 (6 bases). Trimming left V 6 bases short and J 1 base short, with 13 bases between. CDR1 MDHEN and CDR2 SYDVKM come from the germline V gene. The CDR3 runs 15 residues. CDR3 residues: CASRPAGESYNEQFF. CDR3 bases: TGTGCCAGCAGACCAGCGGGTGAGTCCTACAATGAGCAGTTCTTC.